Given below is one T cell receptor (beta chain) in context. These data originate in a study of blood T cell repertoires in COVID-19. As for the study in general: The study drew acute and convalescent COVID-19 samples from the United States, Italy and Spain. Nucleic acid was either cDNA or gDNA, and it came from T cells, B-cell-depleted T cells, or PBMCs.

Profiling relied on immunoSEQ multiplex PCR, and the TCRdb table lists in-frame clones only, not all of them. The profile shows tens of thousands of clones, 70% to 90% of them singletons. The ends were cut back, 6 bases at V and 1 base at J, with 20 bases in the middle. CDR3 length: 17 amino acids. Germline V gene data show CDR1 as MNHEY and CDR2 as SVGEGT. The receptor's source is a man aged 55 to 70 with acute or convalescent COVID-19. Sequenced sample: peripheral blood. This rearrangement joins TRBV6-2 or TRBV6-3 to TRBJ2-3, with D maybe TRBD1 (6 bases). This CDR3 reads CASSPSLLAGGTDTQYF. In nucleotides, the CDR3 is TGTGCCAGCAGCCCTTCATTATTGGCAGGGGGCACAGATACGCAGTATTTT.